This T cell receptor (beta chain) was observed in a study of CD8 T cells in Susac syndrome. Whole-study results and caveats: Among people with Susac, CD8+ clonal expansion was greatest in TEMRA cells and active patients.

With regard to this clonotype: The target antigen is unknown.

CD8+ and CD4+ T cells from blood underwent TCR beta sequencing, which was carried out in a high-throughput format. The RNA input was about 0.5 to 1 ug, and it was reverse transcribed with random hexamers. The immunoSEQ assay covered 54 Vbeta and 13 Jbeta segments for CDR3. TCRdb re-called the immunoSEQ multiplex PCR reads with MiXCR, one entry per CDR3 protein. The repertoire consists of tens of thousands of distinct CDR3 sequences, with roughly 95% occurring once and the leading ten covering about 0.5%. The V end lost 7 bases, the J end lost 3 bases, and 9 bases lay between the germline ends. Germline V lookup: CDR1 DFQATT, CDR2 SNEGSKA (reference sequence). The CDR3 loop spans 11 amino acids.

The clonotype was recovered from a human donor with Susac syndrome. The V gene is TRBV20-1, the J gene TRBJ1-2; D not resolved. Sequences were obtained from CD8+ T cells from PBMCs. CDR3 sequence: CSGSGYYGYTF. DNA for the CDR3: TGCAGTGGTTCGGGCTACTATGGCTACACCTTC.